Presented here are 28 T cell receptor beta chains from one specimen sequenced in a study of T cell responses to AZD1222 COVID-19 vaccine. The data were produced by immunoSEQ multiplex PCR, yet TCRdb's version contains in-frame clones alone and is incomplete. Seen here are under 100,000 clones, 65% to 90% observed once, and the top ten hold approximately 7.9%. Sequenced here: peripheral blood, sampled on day 0 of AZD1222 vaccination. The receptor set was obtained from an adult in good health.

J is TRBJ2-7 and V is TRBV9; 13 bases agree with TRBD2. This CDR3 has 15 residues. V shed 4 bases and J 6 bases; nucleotides not matched to a gene: 7. Per the germline V gene, CDR1 is SGDLS and CDR2 is YYNGEE. In nucleotides, the CDR3 is TGTGCCAGCAGCCCGACTAGCGGGAGGTCGTCCGAGCAGTACTTC. Translating it yields CASSPTSGRSSEQYF.

This chain links TRBV5-4 with TRBJ1-6; D not certain. Germline V gene sequence: CDR1 SGHNT, CDR2 YYREEE (reference sequence). This CDR3 is 15 amino acids long. V was pared by 2 bases and J by 1 base, with 7 bases between. CDR3 nucleotide sequence: TGTGCCAGCAGCTTCCCCGGATCCTATAATTCACCCCTCCACTTT. It yields the protein CASSFPGSYNSPLHF.

J is TRBJ2-7 and V is TRBV12-3 or TRBV12-4; D ambiguous. The V end lost 6 bases, the J end lost 4 bases, and 10 bases lay between the germline ends. The CDR3 extends over 12 amino acids. The CDR3 DNA follows: TGTGCCAGCAGCCCGGGTCCTTACGAGCAGTACTTC. Protein product: CASSPGPYEQYF.

This chain uses TRBV27 with TRBJ2-3; D may be TRBD1 (6 bases). The CDR3 runs 13 residues. V lost 4 bases and J lost 6, with 11 bases in between. Germline V CDR1 and CDR2: MNHEY, SMNVEV (reference sequence). CDR3 protein: CASSSTGSDTQYF. DNA of the CDR3: TGTGCCAGCAGTTCAACAGGGTCGGATACGCAGTATTTT.

V usage is TRBV6-1 and J usage is TRBJ2-7, with D maybe TRBD1 (8 bases). The CDR3 is 16 residues long. Trimming stripped 0 bases from V and 1 base from J, with 13 bases between. Germline loops: CDR1 MNHNS, CDR2 SASEGT. Here the CDR3 reads CASSEAGGTGSYEQYF. In DNA form, the CDR3 reads TGTGCCAGCAGTGAAGCCGGGGGGACAGGTTCCTACGAGCAGTACTTC.

The chain uses TRBV3-1 (or the pseudogene TRBV3-2) and TRBJ1-1; D is undetermined. CDR1 LGHDT and CDR2 YNNKEL come from the germline V gene (reference sequence). The CDR3 runs to 14 residues. V was cut by 1 base and J by 1 base, with 7 bases left in between. The CDR3 is CASSQVQSNTEAFF. CDR3 DNA sequence: TGTGCCAGCAGCCAAGTGCAGTCGAACACTGAAGCTTTCTTT.

V usage is TRBV6-6 and J usage is TRBJ1-1; D is uncertain. The V end lost 0 bases, the J end lost 6 bases, and 11 bases lay between the germline ends. Germline V gene lookup returns CDR1 MNHNY and CDR2 SVGAGI (reference sequence). The CDR3 loop spans 14 amino acids. The CDR3 coding sequence is TGTGCCAGCAGTTACTCGGTATTGGGCGCTGAAGCTTTCTTT. Translated, it gives CASSYSVLGAEAFF.

This chain joins TRBV6-1 and TRBJ2-7; 9 bases are a match to TRBD1. Germline-derived CDR1 and CDR2 are MNHNS and SASEGT. The CDR3 is 18 amino acids. V lost 0 bases to trimming and J lost 3 bases; unmatched junction nucleotides: 12. The CDR3 here is CASSEASRWTGDYYEQYF. In nucleotides, the CDR3 is TGTGCCAGCAGTGAAGCGAGCCGCTGGACAGGGGACTACTACGAGCAGTACTTC.

The chain couples TRBV19 to TRBJ2-3; D assignment may be TRBD1 or TRBD2 (5 bases each). Trimming removed 5 bases at V and 0 bases at J, with 18 bases between. Germline assignment: CDR1 LNHDA and CDR2 SQIVND (reference sequence). The CDR3 is 17 residues long. CDR3 sequence reads: CASSPWDGNPSTDTQYF. The CDR3 nucleotides read TGTGCCAGTAGTCCTTGGGACGGGAATCCTAGCACAGATACGCAGTATTTT.

This sequence joins TRBV6-2 or TRBV6-3 and TRBJ1-2; D is undetermined. This CDR3 is 11 amino acids long. With 6 bases removed from V and 1 base from J, the gap between germline ends came to 3 bases. Per germline, CDR1 MNHEY and CDR2 SVGEGT. The DNA of the CDR3 is TGTGCCAGCAGCTTTAACTATGGCTACACCTTC. It encodes CASSFNYGYTF.

The CDR3 is CASSLRQTMNTEAFF. The CDR3 bases are TGTGCCAGCAGCTTAAGGCAGACTATGAACACTGAAGCTTTCTTT. The J gene is TRBJ1-1, the V gene TRBV7-9; D unresolved. This CDR3 has 15 residues. Per germline, CDR1 SEHNR and CDR2 FQNEAQ (reference sequence). V was trimmed by 2 bases and J by 0 bases, leaving 10 bases between them.

This clone was observed a few times. The rearrangement uses TRBV7-9 and TRBJ2-7; no reliable D call. V lost 1 base, J lost 5 bases, and 15 bases lay in between. This CDR3 has 15 residues. Germline loops: CDR1 SEHNR, CDR2 FQNEAQ (reference sequence). The CDR3 DNA follows: TGTGCCAGCAGCTTAGTTCTAGGGCAGGAGAACGAGCAGTACTTC. This codes for CASSLVLGQENEQYF. Combining the CDR3 with reference TRBV7-9 and TRBJ2-7 gives the whole variable domain DTGVSQNPRHKITKRGQNVTFRCDPISEHNRLYWYRQTLGQGPEFLTYFQNEAQLEKSRLLSDRFSAERPKGSFSTLEIQRTEQGDSAMYLCASSLVLGQENEQYFGPGTRLTVT.

Details on this clone: This same CDR3 is encoded by further DNA sequences in the sample. This sequence joins TRBV27 and TRBJ1-5; D is uncertain. The ends were cut back, 3 bases at V and 3 bases at J, with 6 bases in the middle. Looked up from germline, CDR1 is MNHEY and CDR2 is SMNVEV (reference sequence). The CDR3 loop spans 13 amino acids. CDR3 in DNA: TGTGCCAGCAGTTTGGCCACCAATCAGCCCCAGCATTTT. Protein: CASSLATNQPQHF.

Only a few counts were recorded for this clone. The V and J genes are TRBV4-3 and TRBJ2-3; perhaps TRBD1 as D (6 bases). Germline assignment: CDR1 LGHNA and CDR2 YSLEER. The V gene lost 0 bases and the J gene lost 0 bases, with 10 bases spanning the gap. The length of the CDR3 is 16 residues. CDR3 residues: CASSQEARGSTDTQYF. The CDR3 DNA sequence: TGCGCCAGCAGCCAAGAGGCCAGGGGAAGCACAGATACGCAGTATTTT.

This clone turned up a few times. The chain carries TRBV4-1 and TRBJ2-7; D unclear. The CDR3 runs to 14 residues. V was pared by 3 bases and J by 0 bases, with 9 bases between. Germline lookup yields CDR1 MGHRA and CDR2 YSYEKL. The CDR3 nucleotides are TGCGCCAGCAGCCAGGCGGAGAGCTCCTACGAGCAGTACTTC. Translation gives CASSQAESSYEQYF.

This chain connects TRBV2 to TRBJ2-7; D not resolved. Germline V lookup: CDR1 SNHLY, CDR2 FYNNEI. The CDR3 has 12 amino acids. V dropped 6 bases and J dropped 4 bases, with 10 bases sitting between them. The CDR3 loop reads CASRQESYEQYF. DNA for the CDR3: TGTGCCAGCAGGCAAGAGAGTTACGAGCAGTACTTC.

Concerning this clone itself: The sample holds other DNA sequences that translate to the same CDR3. The chain employs TRBV11-2 and TRBJ1-1; no clear D gene. Germline V gives CDR1 SGHAT, CDR2 FQNNGV. Deletions cut 1 base from V and 4 bases from J, with 7 bases between. The CDR3 extends over 13 amino acids. CDR3 DNA sequence: TGTGCCAGCAGCTTAGTTCGGGGCACTGAAGCTTTCTTT. This encodes CASSLVRGTEAFF. Full variable domain (rest looked up from reference TRBV11-2 and TRBJ1-1): EAGVAQSPRYKIIEKRQSVAFWCNPISGHATLYWYQQILGQGPKLLIQFQNNGVVDDSQLPKDRFSAERLKGVDSTLKIQPAKLEDSAVYLCASSLVRGTEAFFGQGTRLTVV.

This clone was seen only once. This chain connects TRBV27 to TRBJ2-5, with D hard to call. The V gene lost 0 bases and the J gene lost 5 bases, with 4 bases spanning the gap. The CDR3 has 12 residues. Germline CDR1 MNHEY, CDR2 SMNVEV (reference sequence). The CDR3 loop reads CASSLSRETQYF. The CDR3 DNA follows: TGTGCCAGCAGTTTATCAAGGGAGACCCAGTACTTC.

This clone has a single count. V and J are TRBV11-2 and TRBJ2-7; D remains unclear. Trimming took 5 bases from V and 3 from J, leaving 8 bases between them. The CDR3 consists of 12 residues. Germline assignment: CDR1 SGHAT and CDR2 FQNNGV. For the CDR3, the DNA is TGTGCCAGCAGCCTACACAACTACGAGCAGTACTTC. This translates into CASSLHNYEQYF.

The rearrangement uses TRBV24-1 and TRBJ2-6, with D perhaps matching TRBD1 (5 bases). This CDR3 has 16 amino acids. The V and J ends lost 3 bases and 3 bases respectively, with 11 bases between them. CDR1 and CDR2 (germline): KGHDR, SFDVKD. The CDR3 sequence is CATSDIRDYGANVLTF. The CDR3 DNA reads as TGTGCCACCAGTGATATCAGGGATTATGGGGCCAACGTCCTGACTTTC.

The V call is TRBV7-2, the J call TRBJ1-4, with 10 bases matching TRBD1. Trimming took 0 bases from V and 8 from J; bases not matched to a gene: 3. From germline, CDR1 is SGHTA and CDR2 FQGNSA. CDR3 length: 15 residues. The CDR3 DNA sequence: TGTGCCAGCAGCTTAGCGGGACAGGGGATAGAAAAACTGTTTTTT. As protein: CASSLAGQGIEKLFF. The whole variable domain, remainder taken from reference TRBV7-2 and TRBJ1-4, is GAGVSQSPSNKVTEKGKDVELRCDPISGHTALYWYRQSLGQGLEFLIYFQGNSAPDKSGLPSDRFSAERTGGSVSTLTIQRTQQEDSAVYLCASSLAGQGIEKLFFGSGTQLSVL.

This chain joins TRBV5-1 and TRBJ2-6; D call uncertain. Trimming removed 3 bases from V and 0 bases from J, with 7 bases in between. Germline V gives CDR1 SGHRS, CDR2 YFSETQ. There are 15 residues in the CDR3. In DNA, the CDR3 is TGCGCCAGCAGCTCGACGTACTCTGGGGCCAACGTCCTGACTTTC. Translated, it gives CASSSTYSGANVLTF.

The chain joins TRBV7-2 to TRBJ1-5; 12 bases align to TRBD1. Germline values: CDR1 SGHTA, CDR2 FQGNSA. This CDR3 is 15 amino acids long. Unmatched junction bases numbered 3, after V lost 1 base and J lost 8 bases. CDR3 in DNA: TGTGCCAGCAGCTTAGTCGGGACAGGGGGCGAGCCCCAGCATTTT. It translates to CASSLVGTGGEPQHF.

This clone was seen more than once but under ten times. The genes are TRBV28 and TRBJ1-1; D uncertain. V was shortened by 7 bases and J by 3 bases, with 12 bases between the two germline ends. This CDR3 has 13 residues. Germline CDR1 MDHEN, CDR2 SYDVKM. CDR3 in amino acids: CASTLIEDTEAFF. The CDR3 DNA reads as TGTGCCAGCACACTGATTGAGGACACTGAAGCTTTCTTT.

This chain uses TRBV19 with TRBJ2-3, with D perhaps TRBD1 (5 bases). V dropped 7 bases and J dropped 4 bases, with 15 bases sitting between them. From germline, CDR1 is LNHDA and CDR2 SQIVND (reference sequence). The CDR3 is 14 amino acids. The DNA of the CDR3 is TGTGCCAGTACCATGCAAGGGGAATCAGATACGCAGTATTTT. It codes for CASTMQGESDTQYF.

This clone was detected only a few times. The V gene is TRBV7-9, the J gene TRBJ2-2, with TRBD1 matching over 9 bases. There are 19 residues in the CDR3. V gave up 4 bases and J gave up 0 bases; unmatched junction bases: 12. The germline CDR1 and CDR2 sequences are SEHNR and FQNEAQ (reference sequence). The CDR3 coding sequence is TGTGCCAGCAGCTCCCGGAAGGGGACAGGGAGTACGAACACCGGGGAGCTGTTTTTT. This translates into CASSSRKGTGSTNTGELFF.

The chain couples TRBV28 to TRBJ2-7; 11 nucleotides line up with TRBD2. CDR3 length: 15 amino acids. Germline V lookup: CDR1 MDHEN, CDR2 SYDVKM. The V gene end was trimmed by 4 bases and the J gene end by 4 bases; junction bases not matched to a gene: 6. For the CDR3, the DNA is TGTGCCAGCAGTTCCCCGGGACTAGCGGTTTACGAGCAGTACTTC. This encodes CASSSPGLAVYEQYF.

V gene TRBV2 combines with J gene TRBJ2-5; D tentatively fits TRBD1 or TRBD2 (5 bases each). The CDR3 is 14 amino acids. Germline V lookup: CDR1 SNHLY, CDR2 FYNNEI. V was cut by 6 bases and J by 0 bases, with 11 bases left in between. The CDR3 nucleotides are TGTGCCAGCAGAGGGACGGAGTACCAAGAGACCCAGTACTTC. Translated: CASRGTEYQETQYF.